This TCR beta chain originates from a study of response to subunit inactivated influenza vaccine. Broader study findings: New T cells are recruited in small numbers by each seasonal influenza vaccination, according to the authors' suggestion.

TCRdb reprocessed the RT-PCR reads with MiXCR, giving one entry per CDR3 protein. The data hold 550,000 to 800,000 distinct CDR3 sequences, with around 14% observed a single time. Germline loops: CDR1 LGHNA, CDR2 YNFKEQ. This CDR3 spans 14 amino acids. Trimming took 1 base from V and 7 from J, leaving 10 bases between them. Remarks on this clonotype: Its target is not known.

The sequence derives from a man aged 50 to 60 who received an inactivated influenza vaccine. The chain joins TRBV4-2 to TRBJ1-4, with D unresolved. The sample here was PBMCs from blood, taken around 14 days before vaccination. The CDR3 DNA reads as TGTGCCAGCAGCCAAGGGGGTATCGGTGAAAAACTGTTTTTT. Translated, it gives CASSQGGIGEKLFF.